A selection of T cell receptor beta chains follows, all from one sample in a study of blood T cell repertoires in COVID-19. Sequencing was performed with immunoSEQ multiplex PCR; in TCRdb, only in-frame clones are kept and a portion is missing. The repertoire consists of 300,000 to 400,000 clones, with 88% occurring once and the leading ten covering 1.2%. Sequencing was carried out using PBMCs or T cells enriched from blood (not recorded which). All receptors derive from a woman aged 18-29 years who had recovered from COVID-19. CDR3s include the opening cysteine and the closing phenylalanine or tryptophan. The order of the fields is CDR3 length, V gene, clone size, D gene, J gene, CDR3 protein, CDR3 DNA. A D gene is named only where the DNA matches it firmly. The size field is filled for only some rows; it gives once, few, many or a size class.

len: 15
v_gene: TRBV7-8
abundance: NA
d_gene: TRBD1
j_gene: TRBJ1-1
CDR3aa: CASSLVDRGVTEAFF
CDR3nt: TGTGCCAGCAGCTTAGTGGACAGGGGGGTCACTGAAGCTTTCTTT

len: 15
v_gene: TRBV5-1
abundance: NA
d_gene: NA
j_gene: TRBJ2-1
CDR3aa: CASSFDRSSYNEQFF
CDR3nt: TGCGCCAGCAGCTTTGACCGGAGCTCCTACAATGAGCAGTTCTTC

len: 18
v_gene: TRBV7-2
abundance: NA
d_gene: TRBD2
j_gene: TRBJ2-1
CDR3aa: CASTTGERGGRSYNEQFF
CDR3nt: TGTGCCAGCACCACAGGGGAGCGGGGGGGCAGATCCTACAATGAGCAGTTCTTC

len: 18
v_gene: TRBV4-1
abundance: NA
d_gene: TRBD1
j_gene: TRBJ2-7
CDR3aa: CASSRNGQGTGSSYEQYF
CDR3nt: TGCGCCAGCAGCCGGAACGGACAGGGAACGGGGAGTTCCTACGAGCAGTACTTC

len: 14
v_gene: TRBV11-3
abundance: NA
d_gene: NA
j_gene: TRBJ2-1
CDR3aa: CASSLAAGYNEQFF
CDR3nt: TGTGCCAGCAGCTTAGCGGCGGGTTACAATGAGCAGTTCTTC

len: 15
v_gene: TRBV7-2
abundance: NA
d_gene: TRBD1
j_gene: TRBJ1-2
CDR3aa: CASSLDRGLIYGYTF
CDR3nt: TGTGCCAGCAGTTTGGACAGGGGGCTTATCTATGGCTACACCTTC

len: 14
v_gene: TRBV3-1/TRBV3-2
abundance: NA
d_gene: NA
j_gene: TRBJ2-7
CDR3aa: CASSRRTATYEQYF
CDR3nt: TGTGCCAGCAGCCGTCGGACTGCGACCTACGAGCAGTACTTC

len: 16
v_gene: TRBV19
abundance: few
d_gene: TRBD1
j_gene: TRBJ1-1
CDR3aa: CASRPWTGSPSTEAFF
CDR3nt: TGTGCCAGTAGGCCATGGACAGGGTCCCCATCTACTGAAGCTTTCTTT

len: 14
v_gene: TRBV3-1/TRBV3-2
abundance: NA
d_gene: NA
j_gene: TRBJ1-5
CDR3aa: CASSVRTANQPQHF
CDR3nt: TGTGCCAGCAGTGTACGGACAGCTAATCAGCCCCAGCATTTT

len: 13
v_gene: TRBV19
abundance: once
d_gene: NA
j_gene: TRBJ2-7
CDR3aa: CASSEGLTYEQYF
CDR3nt: TGTGCCAGTAGTGAGGGACTGACCTACGAGCAGTACTTC

len: 12
v_gene: TRBV4-1
abundance: NA
d_gene: NA
j_gene: TRBJ2-7
CDR3aa: CASSQESREQYF
CDR3nt: TGCGCCAGCAGCCAAGAATCGCGGGAGCAGTACTTC

len: 14
v_gene: TRBV11-2
abundance: NA
d_gene: NA
j_gene: TRBJ1-5
CDR3aa: CASSLDSSNQPQHF
CDR3nt: TGTGCCAGCAGCTTAGACAGTAGCAATCAGCCCCAGCATTTT

len: 14
v_gene: TRBV12-5
abundance: once
d_gene: NA
j_gene: TRBJ1-6
CDR3aa: CASGLAGGNSPLHF
CDR3nt: TGTGCTAGTGGTTTGGCAGGAGGGAATTCACCCCTCCACTTT

len: 15
v_gene: TRBV6-5
abundance: NA
d_gene: NA
j_gene: TRBJ2-2
CDR3aa: CASRKGHPDTGELFF
CDR3nt: TGTGCCAGCAGAAAGGGACACCCAGACACCGGGGAGCTGTTTTTT

len: 12
v_gene: TRBV15
abundance: NA
d_gene: NA
j_gene: TRBJ1-5
CDR3aa: CATSRYSQPQHF
CDR3nt: TGTGCCACCAGCAGATACTCTCAGCCCCAGCATTTT

len: 18
v_gene: TRBV9
abundance: NA
d_gene: TRBD2
j_gene: TRBJ2-7
CDR3aa: CASSVAPLIAGSSYEQYF
CDR3nt: TGTGCCAGCAGCGTAGCTCCATTGATAGCGGGATCCTCCTACGAGCAGTACTTC

len: 13
v_gene: TRBV5-4
abundance: NA
d_gene: NA
j_gene: TRBJ1-4
CDR3aa: CASSERTDEKLFF
CDR3nt: TGTGCCAGCAGTGAACGGACAGATGAAAAACTGTTTTTT

len: 17
v_gene: TRBV5-8
abundance: NA
d_gene: TRBD2
j_gene: TRBJ2-4
CDR3aa: CASSRRERGLAKNIQYF
CDR3nt: TGTGCCAGCAGCAGGAGGGAGCGGGGGCTAGCCAAAAACATTCAGTACTTC

len: 14
v_gene: TRBV6-5
abundance: NA
d_gene: TRBD2
j_gene: TRBJ2-5
CDR3aa: CASSYYGGDETQYF
CDR3nt: TGTGCCAGCAGTTACTACGGGGGGGATGAGACCCAGTACTTC

len: 13
v_gene: TRBV30
abundance: NA
d_gene: NA
j_gene: TRBJ1-5
CDR3aa: CAWSVTGNQPQHF
CDR3nt: TGTGCCTGGAGTGTAACAGGTAACCAGCCCCAGCATTTT

len: 19
v_gene: TRBV11-2
abundance: NA
d_gene: TRBD2
j_gene: TRBJ2-1
CDR3aa: CASSQMADSGGAVWDEQFF
CDR3nt: TGTGCCAGCAGCCAGATGGCCGATAGCGGGGGGGCAGTTTGGGATGAGCAGTTCTTC

len: 16
v_gene: TRBV18
abundance: NA
d_gene: TRBD1
j_gene: TRBJ1-1
CDR3aa: CASSPPGTGEATEAFF
CDR3nt: TGTGCCAGCTCACCACCGGGGACAGGGGAGGCCACTGAAGCTTTCTTT

len: 15
v_gene: TRBV18
abundance: NA
d_gene: TRBD1
j_gene: TRBJ1-3
CDR3aa: CASTKDRGRGNTIYF
CDR3nt: TGTGCCAGCACAAAGGACAGGGGGCGAGGAAACACCATATATTTT

len: 15
v_gene: TRBV29-1
abundance: NA
d_gene: TRBD1
j_gene: TRBJ1-2
CDR3aa: CSVEVALGQYYGYTF
CDR3nt: TGCAGCGTTGAAGTGGCCCTGGGACAGTACTATGGCTACACCTTC

len: 12
v_gene: TRBV4-2
abundance: NA
d_gene: NA
j_gene: TRBJ2-2
CDR3aa: CASSQGTGELFF
CDR3nt: TGTGCCAGCAGCCAAGGGACAGGGGAGCTGTTTTTT

len: 13
v_gene: TRBV7-9
abundance: NA
d_gene: NA
j_gene: TRBJ2-5
CDR3aa: CASRSGARETQYF
CDR3nt: TGTGCCAGCAGGTCTGGGGCTCGGGAGACCCAGTACTTC

len: 15
v_gene: TRBV19
abundance: NA
d_gene: TRBD1
j_gene: TRBJ1-4
CDR3aa: CASSAGDSLNEKLFF
CDR3nt: TGTGCCAGTAGTGCCGGGGACAGCCTTAATGAAAAACTGTTTTTT

len: 17
v_gene: TRBV7-3
abundance: NA
d_gene: TRBD2
j_gene: TRBJ2-2
CDR3aa: CASSLRVGGSHTGELFF
CDR3nt: TGTGCCAGCAGCTTAAGGGTGGGGGGGTCCCACACCGGGGAGCTGTTTTTT

len: 13
v_gene: TRBV30
abundance: NA
d_gene: TRBD1
j_gene: TRBJ1-1
CDR3aa: CAFAGQQNTEAFF
CDR3nt: TGTGCCTTCGCGGGACAGCAGAACACTGAAGCTTTCTTT

len: 13
v_gene: TRBV9
abundance: NA
d_gene: NA
j_gene: TRBJ2-1
CDR3aa: CASSAYYSNEQFF
CDR3nt: TGTGCCAGCAGCGCCTATTATAGCAATGAGCAGTTCTTC

len: 9
v_gene: TRBV7-3
abundance: NA
d_gene: NA
j_gene: TRBJ2-7
CDR3aa: CPGGNEQYF
CDR3nt: TGTCCAGGGGGGAACGAGCAGTACTTC

len: 18
v_gene: TRBV5-1
abundance: NA
d_gene: TRBD1
j_gene: TRBJ2-6
CDR3aa: CASSLYNDRDDGANVLTF
CDR3nt: TGCGCCAGCAGCTTATACAACGACAGGGATGATGGGGCCAACGTCCTGACTTTC

len: 17
v_gene: TRBV7-2
abundance: NA
d_gene: NA
j_gene: TRBJ1-5
CDR3aa: CASSPVGGLFGNQPQHF
CDR3nt: TGTGCCAGCAGCCCCGTGGGGGGGTTGTTTGGCAATCAGCCCCAGCATTTT

len: 13
v_gene: TRBV19
abundance: NA
d_gene: NA
j_gene: TRBJ2-2
CDR3aa: CASSMRVTGELFF
CDR3nt: TGTGCCAGTAGTATGAGGGTCACCGGGGAGCTGTTTTTT

len: 18
v_gene: TRBV2
abundance: NA
d_gene: TRBD2
j_gene: TRBJ2-1
CDR3aa: CASRGLAGAFSSYNEQFF
CDR3nt: TGTGCCAGCAGGGGACTAGCGGGGGCCTTTAGCTCCTACAATGAGCAGTTCTTC

len: 15
v_gene: TRBV19
abundance: few
d_gene: NA
j_gene: TRBJ1-5
CDR3aa: CASSIFGSGDQPQHF
CDR3nt: TGTGCCAGTAGTATATTTGGCAGCGGGGATCAGCCCCAGCATTTT

len: 13
v_gene: TRBV5-1
abundance: NA
d_gene: TRBD1
j_gene: TRBJ2-2
CDR3aa: CASSLGQGGELFF
CDR3nt: TGCGCCAGCAGCTTGGGACAGGGCGGGGAGCTGTTTTTT

len: 20
v_gene: TRBV13
abundance: NA
d_gene: NA
j_gene: TRBJ1-6
CDR3aa: CASSLVLVGGANPYNSPLHF
CDR3nt: TGTGCCAGCAGCTTGGTTTTGGTGGGAGGGGCAAATCCCTATAATTCACCCCTCCACTTT